Listed here are 8 T cell receptor beta chains from one sample, sequenced in a study of blood T cell repertoires in COVID-19. Generated by immunoSEQ multiplex PCR, the TCRdb table keeps only in-frame clones and is missing some. The table records 150,000 to 200,000 clones, less than 90% of them present only once. Sequences were obtained from peripheral blood. The source of these receptors is a man in his sixties or seventies with active or convalescent COVID-19.

The chain combines TRBV7-9 with TRBJ2-1, with a tentative D call TRBD1 (5 bases). Trimming pared 4 bases from V and 3 bases from J, leaving 16 bases between. The CDR3 runs 16 residues. Germline CDR1 reads SEHNR; CDR2 reads FQNEAQ (reference sequence). DNA for the CDR3: TGTGCCAGCAGCTCCACCAACTCAGGGTTCTACAATGAGCAGTTCTTC. Amino acids: CASSSTNSGFYNEQFF.

V gene TRBV28 combines with J gene TRBJ1-1; unclear D gene. V was pared by 9 bases and J by 4 bases, with 12 bases between. The CDR3 sequence is 12 residues long. The V gene's germline CDR1 is MDHEN and CDR2 SYDVKM. Written as DNA, the CDR3 is TGTGCCAGTAGCGTGGGTGGCACTGAAGCTTTCTTT. This sequence encodes CASSVGGTEAFF.

J is TRBJ2-7 and V is TRBV3-1 (or the pseudogene TRBV3-2); 7 bases are shared with TRBD2. Trimming removed 6 bases from V and 0 bases from J; junction bases left unmatched: 8. Germline V gene lookup returns CDR1 LGHDT and CDR2 YNNKEL (reference sequence). This CDR3 is 15 amino acids long. CDR3 loop: CASRSSSGGSYEQYF. CDR3 bases: TGTGCCAGCAGATCTTCTAGCGGCGGCTCCTACGAGCAGTACTTC.

The chain is built from TRBV2 and TRBJ2-3, with 8 bases lining up with TRBD1. CDR1 is SNHLY and CDR2 is FYNNEI in the germline V gene. The CDR3 sequence is 15 residues long. V shed 7 bases and J 0 bases; nucleotides not matched to a gene: 6. The CDR3 nucleotides are TGTGCCAGCATTCGACAGGGGACTAGCACAGATACGCAGTATTTT. This encodes CASIRQGTSTDTQYF.

The genes are TRBV6-2 or TRBV6-3 and TRBJ2-4; 8 bases align to TRBD1. The CDR3 sequence is 17 residues long. Germline CDR1 is MNHEY and CDR2 is SVGEGT. J gave up 9 bases and V 2 bases, and 15 bases lay outside the gene matches. The CDR3 sequence is CASSYPPGQVLRGIQYF. The CDR3 bases are TGTGCCAGCAGTTACCCGCCGGGACAGGTCCTTCGAGGCATTCAGTACTTC.

V and J are TRBV4-1 and TRBJ1-5; 8 bases align to TRBD1. Germline V CDR1 and CDR2: MGHRA, YSYEKL. V gave up 5 bases and J gave up 0 bases; unmatched junction bases: 9. The CDR3 consists of 17 residues. CDR3 loop: CASSSRPGQDSNQPQHF. The CDR3 coding sequence is TGCGCCAGCAGCTCCCGTCCGGGACAGGATAGCAATCAGCCCCAGCATTTT.

The chain couples TRBV6-4 to TRBJ2-1, with 10 nucleotides matching TRBD2. Per germline, CDR1 MRHNA and CDR2 SNTAGT. V shed 4 bases and J 7 bases; nucleotides not matched to a gene: 4. CDR3 size: 14 residues. The CDR3 nucleotides read TGTGCCAGCAGTGGGACTAGCGGTACTAATGAGCAGTTCTTC. Amino acid sequence: CASSGTSGTNEQFF.

The chain combines TRBV18 with TRBJ1-2; perhaps TRBD1 as D (5 bases). Per the germline V gene, CDR1 is KGHSH and CDR2 is LQKENI. Trimming took off 4 bases at V and 8 bases at J, with 20 bases between the two ends. The CDR3 length is 15 residues. CDR3 nucleotides: TGTGCCAGCTCACGCCAAACGTGGGGGGTAGAAGGCTACACCTTC. It yields the protein CASSRQTWGVEGYTF.